These 15 T cell receptor beta chains came from one sample sequenced in a study of graft-versus-host responses after intestinal transplantation. Their cognate antigens are unknown. The data were produced by immunoSEQ multiplex PCR, yet TCRdb's version contains in-frame clones alone and is incomplete. Here the sample spans roughly 92,000 clones, approximately 87% being singletons. Sequenced material: unstimulated CD4+ T cells sorted from spleen or lymph node cells, taken before intestinal transplant. All receptors come from a human donor who received an intestinal transplant.

In regard to this clone: One end of the junction varies from germline; a read error may be responsible. This CDR3 is also generated by other DNA sequences in the sample. The gene calls are TRBV6-1 and TRBJ1-2, with 11 bases lining up with TRBD1. The CDR3 contains 15 residues. Germline V lookup: CDR1 MNHNS, CDR2 SASEGT. The CDR3 region has the DNA TGTGCCAGCAGTGCCCCGGGACAGGGGGACTACGGCTACACCTTC. Protein product: CASSAPGQGDYGYTF.

The CDR3: CASSLQGIEAFF. CDR3 bases: TGTGCCAGCAGTCTACAGGGAATCGAAGCTTTCTTT. The rearrangement links TRBV6-1 to TRBJ1-1; tentatively, D is TRBD1 (6 bases). This CDR3 has 12 residues. The germline V and J ends were trimmed by 5 bases and 8 bases, with 12 bases remaining between them. Germline V gene lookup returns CDR1 MNHNS and CDR2 SASEGT.

The chain has TRBV11-2 and TRBJ1-6; unclear D gene. The V gene's germline CDR1 is SGHAT and CDR2 FQNNGV. The V end lost 1 base, the J end lost 8 bases, and 9 bases lay between the germline ends. The CDR3 contains 14 residues. CDR3 DNA: TGTGCCAGCAGCTTAGCCTTGCGTGATTCACCCCTCCACTTT. It specifies CASSLALRDSPLHF.

V gene TRBV2 combines with J gene TRBJ1-1, with D perhaps matching TRBD1 (5 bases). Germline V gene lookup returns CDR1 SNHLY and CDR2 FYNNEI. CDR3 length: 14 amino acids. V shed 6 bases and J shed 6 bases, with 17 bases lying between them. This chain's CDR3 is CASRRGRGGAEAFF. The CDR3 DNA follows: TGTGCCAGCAGGAGGGGTCGGGGAGGCGCTGAAGCTTTCTTT.

The chain combines TRBV4-1 with TRBJ2-3; the match to TRBD1 covers 12 bases. J gave up 4 bases and V 1 base, and 6 bases lay outside the gene matches. Germline lookup yields CDR1 MGHRA and CDR2 YSYEKL. CDR3 length: 17 amino acids. The CDR3 nucleotides are TGCGCCAGCAGCCAAGGTTCCGGGACAGGGGGCGCAGATACGCAGTATTTT. It specifies CASSQGSGTGGADTQYF.

The V call is TRBV7-8, the J call TRBJ1-1; D remains ambiguous. The CDR3 sequence is 16 residues long. V was pared by 0 bases and J by 2 bases, with 13 bases between. Germline CDR1 reads SGHVS; CDR2 reads FQNEAQ. The CDR3 here is CASSLASSGLNTEAFF. For the CDR3, the DNA is TGTGCCAGCAGCTTAGCTTCCTCGGGTTTAAACACTGAAGCTTTCTTT.

The count of this clone is one. V is TRBV2 and J is TRBJ2-3, with D perhaps matching TRBD2 (5 bases). This CDR3 contains 13 residues. Germline V CDR1 and CDR2: SNHLY, FYNNEI. The germline V and J ends were trimmed by 6 bases and 3 bases, with 10 bases remaining between them. The CDR3 nucleotides read TGTGCCAGCAGCCTCGGGGTGACAGATACGCAGTATTTT. Residues: CASSLGVTDTQYF.

V is TRBV11-2 and J is TRBJ2-4, with D perhaps matching TRBD2 (6 bases). The germline V gene encodes CDR1 SGHAT and CDR2 FQNNGV. The length of the CDR3 is 15 residues. V was cut by 3 bases and J by 2 bases, with 11 bases left in between. The CDR3 nucleotides read TGTGCCAGCAGCTTCCCCACTAGCTCCAAAAACATTCAGTACTTC. Its protein product is CASSFPTSSKNIQYF. The full variable domain, rest sourced from reference TRBV11-2 and TRBJ2-4, is EAGVAQSPRYKIIEKRQSVAFWCNPISGHATLYWYQQILGQGPKLLIQFQNNGVVDDSQLPKDRFSAERLKGVDSTLKIQPAKLEDSAVYLCASSFPTSSKNIQYFGAGTRLSVL.

The CDR3 loop reads CASRLKGAAKNIQYF. For the CDR3, the DNA is TGTGCCAGCAGATTGAAGGGGGCGGCCAAAAACATTCAGTACTTC. The J gene is TRBJ2-4, the V gene TRBV5-8, with 7 bases aligning to TRBD1. V lost 5 bases and J lost 1; bases outside the gene matches: 6. The CDR3 consists of 15 residues. CDR1 and CDR2 (germline): SGHTS, YDEGEE. The full variable domain, its missing parts supplied by reference TRBV5-8 and TRBJ2-4, is EAGVTQSPTHLIKTRGQQATLRCSPISGHTSVYWYQQALGLGLQFLLWYDEGEERNRGNFPPRFSGRQFPNYSSELNVNALELEDSALYLCASRLKGAAKNIQYFGAGTRLSVL.

The rearrangement links TRBV29-1 to TRBJ2-3, with D perhaps TRBD1 (7 bases). Trimming took 8 bases from V and 4 from J, leaving 16 bases between them. There are 13 residues in the CDR3. Germline V gives CDR1 SQVTM, CDR2 ANQGSEA. The CDR3 is CSFLGRGADTQYF. DNA of the CDR3: TGCAGCTTTCTGGGCAGGGGGGCAGATACGCAGTATTTT.

V gene TRBV6-6 combines with J gene TRBJ2-2; D is possibly TRBD2 (5 bases). Per germline, CDR1 MNHNY and CDR2 SVGAGI (reference sequence). The CDR3 totals 15 residues. The V end was cut by 6 bases, the J end by 0 bases, with 11 bases between. CDR3 sequence: CASRGSGTNTGELFF. The CDR3 nucleotides read TGTGCCAGCAGGGGCAGCGGCACGAACACCGGGGAGCTGTTTTTT.

The V gene is TRBV15, the J gene TRBJ1-1, with D unresolved. V lost 5 bases and J lost 5, with 15 bases in between. Looked up from germline, CDR1 is LNHNV and CDR2 is YYDKDF (reference sequence). This CDR3 spans 14 amino acids. The chain's CDR3 is CATSGREGWTEAFF. The CDR3 region has the DNA TGTGCCACCAGCGGTCGGGAGGGTTGGACTGAAGCTTTCTTT.

The rearrangement links TRBV7-8 to TRBJ2-7; a possible D gene is TRBD2 (5 bases). The length of the CDR3 is 13 residues. Germline-derived CDR1 and CDR2 are SGHVS and FQNEAQ. V dropped 1 base and J dropped 4 bases, with 8 bases sitting between them. The CDR3 DNA is TGTGCCAGCAGCTTAGACGGGGAATACGAGCAGTACTTC. Its protein product is CASSLDGEYEQYF.

This clone was recorded once. The gene calls are TRBV11-2 and TRBJ2-7; 8 bases are a match to TRBD1. With 5 bases clipped from V and 2 bases from J, the junction kept 11 bases outside the gene matches. Germline V gives CDR1 SGHAT, CDR2 FQNNGV. The CDR3 extends over 16 amino acids. CDR3 bases: TGTGCCAGCAGCGCCCCCGGGACAGGACCAACCTACGAGCAGTACTTC. Protein: CASSAPGTGPTYEQYF. The whole variable domain, remainder taken from reference TRBV11-2 and TRBJ2-7, is EAGVAQSPRYKIIEKRQSVAFWCNPISGHATLYWYQQILGQGPKLLIQFQNNGVVDDSQLPKDRFSAERLKGVDSTLKIQPAKLEDSAVYLCASSAPGTGPTYEQYFGPGTRLTVT.

The chain combines TRBV5-1 with TRBJ1-1; 9 bases fit TRBD1. Per germline, CDR1 SGHRS and CDR2 YFSETQ. Losses at the gene ends were 0 bases for V and 4 bases for J; bases not matched to a gene: 4. This CDR3 region has 15 residues. This CDR3 is CASSLGQGEGTEAFF. The CDR3 DNA follows: TGCGCCAGCAGCTTGGGACAGGGGGAGGGCACTGAAGCTTTCTTT.